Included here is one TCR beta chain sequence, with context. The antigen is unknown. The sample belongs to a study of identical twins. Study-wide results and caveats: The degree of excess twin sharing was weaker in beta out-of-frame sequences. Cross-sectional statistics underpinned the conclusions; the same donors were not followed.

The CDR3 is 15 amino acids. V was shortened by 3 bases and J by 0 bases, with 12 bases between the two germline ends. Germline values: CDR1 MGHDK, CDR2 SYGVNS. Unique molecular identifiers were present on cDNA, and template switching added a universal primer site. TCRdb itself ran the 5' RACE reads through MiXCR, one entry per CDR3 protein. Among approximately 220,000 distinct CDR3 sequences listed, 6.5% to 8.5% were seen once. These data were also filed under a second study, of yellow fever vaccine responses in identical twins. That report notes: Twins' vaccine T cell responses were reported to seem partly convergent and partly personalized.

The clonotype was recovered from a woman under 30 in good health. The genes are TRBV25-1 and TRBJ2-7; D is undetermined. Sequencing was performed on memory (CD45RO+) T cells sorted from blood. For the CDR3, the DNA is TGTGCCAGCAGTGATGGAAAGGTTAGCTCCTACGAGCAGTACTTC. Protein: CASSDGKVSSYEQYF.